One T cell receptor beta chain is described in this entry. The entry originates in a study of blood T cell repertoires in COVID-19. Study in general: COVID-19 samples from acute and convalescent phases originated in the United States, Italy and Spain. PBMCs, B-cell-depleted T cells, or T cells provided the cDNA or gDNA that made up the material.

Per the authors' pipeline: Researchers report that nucleated cell counts were estimated from reference gene primer amplification. Only in-frame clones appear in the TCRdb table, and some are missing; sequencing was by immunoSEQ multiplex PCR. V, J and clone size reflect that table, while D and trimming were determined from the DNA. The data contain a few hundred thousand clones, around 80% of them singletons. The sequencing sample was made of peripheral blood. This TCR derives from an elderly woman with active or convalescent COVID-19.

This chain's CDR3 is CASMDRQGQSGEQYF. For the CDR3, the DNA is TGCGCCAGCATGGATCGCCAGGGTCAAAGTGGCGAGCAGTACTTC. This chain uses TRBV5-1 with TRBJ2-7; a possible D gene is TRBD1 (5 bases). Between the trimmed V and J ends, which lost 6 bases and 6 bases, there was a span of 22 bases. The CDR3 loop spans 15 amino acids. Germline CDR1 and CDR2: SGHRS and YFSETQ.